This T cell receptor (beta chain) was captured by sequencing in a study of blood T cell repertoires in COVID-19. Study at large: Whether acute or convalescent, the COVID-19 samples came from the United States, Italy and Spain.

Looked up from germline, CDR1 is SQVTM and CDR2 is ANQGSEA. The ends were cut back, 4 bases at V and 4 bases at J, with 7 bases in the middle. The CDR3 has 11 amino acids. The data were produced by immunoSEQ multiplex PCR, yet TCRdb's version contains in-frame clones alone and is incomplete. The sample yields about 83,000 clones, around 84% seen once. The receptor comes from a woman older than 75 in a cohort sampled during active or convalescent COVID-19. J is TRBJ1-2 and V is TRBV29-1, with D hard to call. The sample consisted of peripheral blood. This chain's CDR3 is CSVGESYGYTF. The CDR3 region has the DNA TGCAGCGTTGGAGAGAGCTATGGCTACACCTTC. The full variable domain, rest sourced from reference TRBV29-1 and TRBJ1-2, is SAVISQKPSRDICQRGTSLTIQCQVDSQVTMMFWYRQQPGQSLTLIATANQGSEATYESGFVIDKFPISRPNLTFSTLTVSNMSPEDSSIYLCSVGESYGYTFGSGTRLTVV.